This T cell receptor (beta chain) comes out of a study of T cells after yellow fever vaccination. The overall study: Low-cell-number fractions were prepared with SMART-Seq v4 Ultra Low Input.

This clonotype was picked up a small number of times. What it binds is unknown. Study outcomes and limitations: Re-detected after boosting: most primary clones, 96% of CD4 and under 90% of CD8.

The 5'RACE template-switching step produced TCR cDNA and added a universal primer site and UMIs. TCRdb used MiXCR to reprocess the 5' RACE reads, holding one entry per CDR3 protein. Among 300,000 to 450,000 distinct CDR3 sequences listed, about 7.8% were seen once. CDR3 length equals 19 residues. The germline V and J ends were trimmed by 0 bases and 7 bases, with 22 bases remaining between them. From germline, CDR1 is MNHEY and CDR2 SVGEGT. Sequenced here: PBMCs, sampled more than 40 days after the first yellow fever vaccination. This receptor was taken from a man between 18 and 29 years old who received the YFV17D yellow fever vaccine. This chain connects TRBV6-2 or TRBV6-3 to TRBJ1-6; tentative D call: TRBD1 (5 bases). The CDR3 spells CASSYSKQALRRRNSPLHF. The CDR3 DNA reads TGTGCCAGCAGTTACTCGAAACAGGCTCTCCGCCGCAGAAATTCACCCCTCCACTTT.